Sequencing of this T cell receptor beta chain was carried out in a study of cytomegalovirus exposure and HLA in healthy donors (dated by TCRdb to the late 2010s). Regarding the research as a whole: According to an earlier analysis of 587 of the donors, 150 million to 200 million T cells yielded some 110 million unique TCR beta sequences and 250 to 350 Gb of sequence data. An early release covering about 600 HLA-typed donors comprised about 300 gigabases of sequencing data and approximately 80 million unique TCR sequences. Of the roughly 400 genotyped donors, 75% to 85% were placed in the genetic ancestry cluster associated with self-reported Caucasian donors. The study was designed to test whether signatures of past pathogen exposure could be identified by cataloging public T cell receptors. The T cell repertoires of 700 or so subjects were profiled by immunosequencing and related to cytomegalovirus serostatus. In addition to the first cohort of 666 subjects, a separate validation cohort of approximately 130 different subjects was used. High-throughput TCR immunosequencing, statistical association of individual TCRs with disease status, and machine learning were combined to predict cytomegalovirus infection status. A later analysis re-analyzed previously published TCR beta repertoires from 650 to 800 donors and added high-resolution HLA genotyping to study TCR occurrence patterns. In the later analysis, no new phenotypic data were used to find candidate immune exposures; instead, reliance was placed on TCR beta sequences and their occurrence across donors. An earlier analysis of approximately 580 of the donors used high-throughput TCR beta sequencing to judge whether each TCR beta V gene segment behaved as functional or pseudogenic. Alongside the repertoire data, information on donor age, sex, ethnicity and CMV serostatus was compiled. A later genetic analysis used genome-wide SNP genotypes for about three fifths of the 666 donors, treating that subset as a discovery cohort. All discovery cohort repertoires had been generated on a single sequencing platform. Class I and class II HLA loci were covered by the typing at four-digit resolution. The number of donors typed differed by locus, with 629-630 for A, B, C, DRB1 and DQB1, roughly 520 for DQA1, approximately 570 for DPA1, and some 440 for DPB1. Because of strong linkage in the cohort, 5 or 6 DR-DQ haplotypes were treated as single units for association and clustering. On average, 235,054 unique TCR beta nucleotide sequences were sequenced per donor among a few hundred genotyped donors of the cohort, with roughly 18% of those sequences being non-productive.

In total, approximately 700 healthy bone marrow donors made up the cohort. At the time of sampling, all cohort members were nominally healthy, though unrecorded immune exposures were likely present. CMV serostatus was recorded as positive for 250 to 300 and negative for about 50% of the 666 cohort members, whereas no CMV serostatus was recorded for the donor in question. A peripheral blood sample was collected from each donor, and TCR beta sequencing was performed on peripheral blood mononuclear cells. The Qiagen DNeasy Blood Extraction Kit was used to extract genomic DNA from the blood cell samples. The library was built by means of the immunoSEQ multiplex PCR assay. For the multiplex PCR, a mixture combining 60 forward primers for TCR Vbeta segments and 13 reverse primers for TCR Jbeta segments was used. A multiplex PCR assay on genomic DNA amplified the CDR3 region of rearranged TCR beta genes. The Illumina HiSeq System was used to sequence the amplified TCR beta libraries as 87-base-pair reads. On the authors' methods: A later analysis tallied 80 million to 95 million unique TCR beta chains across the 610 or so repertoires, and some 10 million of those chains were shared by two or more donors. To remove PCR and sequencing errors, raw reads were error-corrected and collapsed into unique sequences using a nearest-neighbor algorithm that merged closely related sequences. Alignment of CDR3 sequences to IMGT reference sequences was used to assign V, D and J gene segments. Each retained sequence needed at least a six-nucleotide match to both a V gene segment and a J gene segment. A rearrangement counted as productive if the CDR3 had no stop codons and remained in frame with V and J, and every other rearrangement counted as non-productive. CDR3 was defined by IMGT convention, running from the second conserved V-encoded cysteine to the conserved J-encoded phenylalanine. In an earlier analysis of 587 of the donors, sequences lacking an unambiguous match to a single V gene segment were excluded. In an earlier analysis of 450 to 700 of the donors, V segments were called functional above 56.7% productive rearrangements and were called segregating when the between-donor standard deviation exceeded 5%. A statistical classification framework was developed to diagnose cytomegalovirus status using the catalog of TCR beta chain sequences. A later analysis assigned V and J genes by comparing TCR nucleotide sequences with IMGT/GENE-DB human TR gene sequences. In a later analysis, CDR3 sequences and most-parsimonious VDJ recombination scenarios were assigned using the TCRdist pipeline. In a later analysis, every TCR beta chain was defined by the combination of its CDR3 amino acid sequence and its V-gene family, and reads without a unique V-gene family were dropped. A later analysis removed 500 to 600 highly shared, low-generation-probability nucleotide sequences to deal with suspected cross-contamination and a sequencing artifact. In a later analysis, a clonal expansion index was calculated for each public chain from normalized within-repertoire ranks of inferred template counts. Generation probabilities in a later analysis came from a VDJ recombination model fitted to out-of-frame rearrangements, and those results were checked against IGoR. A later analysis scored TCR-TCR, TCR-HLA and TCR-CMV co-occurrence with hypergeometric tests, applying a repertoire-size bias correction to TCR pairs. A later analysis estimated false discovery rates by permuting HLA or CMV assignments 20 times. In a later analysis, co-occurring TCRs were grouped with DBSCAN, and TCRdist sequence similarity was added when clustering was performed within HLA-allele-positive subsets. Repertoires with fewer than 30,000 or more than 120,000 public chains were left out of co-occurrence clustering, as were five repertoires with anomalous nucleotide sharing. TCRdb took over this immuneACCESS table, retaining in-frame rearrangements with V and J assigned. Such tables are incomplete; in checked studies, under half of the missing clones stem from an unresolved V gene, and the remainder is unexplained. V, J and clone size derive from that table, while D and trimming were established from the DNA sequence. In this sample the table shows some 70,000 clones, roughly 77% of which occur a single time. The top ten clonotypes cover about 6.5% of the sample.

The CDR3 starts with the cysteine, ends with the phenylalanine, and has 14 residues. The entry retains the CDR3 DNA only, 42 bases that are in frame from base 1. The germline V gene (reference sequence) gives CDR1 as LNHDA and CDR2 as SQIVND. Trimming removed 7 bases from V and 2 bases from J, leaving 14 bases between the germline ends. General findings and caveats noted by the study authors: The only immune exposure information available for the cohort was CMV serostatus. Only TCR beta chains were sequenced in this cohort, and the absence of alpha or paired-chain data limited detectable features. In an earlier analysis of several hundred of the donors, most TCR beta V segments were observed in productive rearrangements about 87% or about 30% of the time, broadly matching IMGT annotations. In vitro tests confirmed that three of the cytomegalovirus-associated TCR beta chains recognize cytomegalovirus antigens. An association between a missense DCLRE1C variant and V-gene and J-gene trimming of TCR beta chains was found in a later genetic analysis and replicated in an independent cohort. A group of highly shared sequence variants was considered likely to be a technical artifact of the sequencing pipeline. A later analysis found that most CMV-associated TCR beta chains appeared HLA-restricted, with HLA associations seemingly driven largely by CMV exposure. The 87-base-pair reads could not distinguish some IMGT-functional V segments, including TRBV6-2 and TRBV6-3, so those segments were excluded. Because HLA typing was unavailable for some donors at each locus, only the typed subset was used in association tests. A further reported finding was that TCR beta sequences accurately predicted the HLA-A and HLA-B alleles for most subjects in the first cohort. It was suggested by the authors that the approach could potentially be generalized to other disease states and immunological phenotypes. Compared with the 666-donor mean, donors in an Asian-associated ancestry cluster had fewer N-insertions in productive TCRs, according to a later genetic analysis. Correlated functional status among segregating V segments might reflect linkage disequilibrium, but an unknown experimental factor could not be ruled out. The study listed 150 to 200 TCR beta chains as associated with cytomegalovirus. Specific HLA alleles were associated with 15,000 to 20,000 TCR beta sequences at a false discovery rate of 0.05 in a later analysis. Roughly uniform sequencing depth across donors was assumed in presence/absence analyses, although this assumption may not hold. Because counts were too low, seventeen rarely observed V segments, including chromosome 9 orphons, were excluded from the earlier analysis of several hundred of the donors. A later analysis reported that several top co-occurrence clusters appeared linked to parvovirus B19, influenza, CMV and Epstein-Barr virus. Cytomegalovirus status was reported to be diagnosed by the classifier with high specificity and sensitivity in both the original and validation cohorts. When HLA alleles, especially DR and DQ, strongly co-occurred, TCR associations were difficult to assign to individual alleles. A later analysis found that HLA-associated TCR beta chains were more clonally expanded and had lower generation probabilities than equally common non-associated chains. Across donors, most TCR sequences were observed very rarely, whereas some public TCRs were present in many individuals. In a later analysis, the rate of TCR association differed among HLA loci, with DRB1 alleles having the most associated TCRs and HLA-C alleles having the fewest.

Regarding this clone: The specificity of this receptor is unknown. No per-base quality is available; no much larger clone lies one base away.

The sequence came from a human donor in good health. Sequencing input: PBMCs. In this chain, TRBV19 is recombined with TRBJ1-1; TRBD1 might be the D gene, on 5 matching bases. The DNA sequence is as follows: TGTGCCAGTATGTTCGGGGGAGGAAACACTGAAGCTTTCTTT. This gives the protein CASMFGGGNTEAFF.